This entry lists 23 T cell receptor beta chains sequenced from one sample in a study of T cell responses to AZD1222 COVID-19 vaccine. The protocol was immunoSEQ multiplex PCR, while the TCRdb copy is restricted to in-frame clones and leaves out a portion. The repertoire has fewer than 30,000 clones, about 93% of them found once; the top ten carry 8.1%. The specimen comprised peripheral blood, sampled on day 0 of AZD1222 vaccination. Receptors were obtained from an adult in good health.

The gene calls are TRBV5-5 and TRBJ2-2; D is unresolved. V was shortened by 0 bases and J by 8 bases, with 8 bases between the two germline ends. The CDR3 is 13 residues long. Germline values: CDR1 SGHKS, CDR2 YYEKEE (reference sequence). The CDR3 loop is CASSLGVKGELFF. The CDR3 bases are TGTGCCAGCAGCTTGGGAGTAAAGGGGGAGCTGTTTTTT.

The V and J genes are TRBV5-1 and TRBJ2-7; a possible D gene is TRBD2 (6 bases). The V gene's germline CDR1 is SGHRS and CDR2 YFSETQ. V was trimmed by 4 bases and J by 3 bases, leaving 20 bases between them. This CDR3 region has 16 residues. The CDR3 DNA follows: TGCGCCAGCAGCAGGAGAACCGGGAGCCTGGTCTACGAGCAGTACTTC. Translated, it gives CASSRRTGSLVYEQYF.

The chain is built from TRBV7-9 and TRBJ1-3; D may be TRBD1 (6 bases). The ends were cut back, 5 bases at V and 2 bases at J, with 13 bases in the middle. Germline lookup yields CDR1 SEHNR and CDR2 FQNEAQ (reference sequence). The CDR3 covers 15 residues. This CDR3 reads CASSKNRVAGNTIYF. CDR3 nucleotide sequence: TGTGCCAGCAGCAAAAACAGGGTAGCTGGAAACACCATATATTTT.

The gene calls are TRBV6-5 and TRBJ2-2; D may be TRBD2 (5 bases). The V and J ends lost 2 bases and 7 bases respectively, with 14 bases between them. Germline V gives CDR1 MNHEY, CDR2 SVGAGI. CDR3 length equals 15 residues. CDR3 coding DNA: TGTGCCAGCAGTTACAGTCCCGGGGTCGACGGGGAGCTGTTTTTT. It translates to CASSYSPGVDGELFF.

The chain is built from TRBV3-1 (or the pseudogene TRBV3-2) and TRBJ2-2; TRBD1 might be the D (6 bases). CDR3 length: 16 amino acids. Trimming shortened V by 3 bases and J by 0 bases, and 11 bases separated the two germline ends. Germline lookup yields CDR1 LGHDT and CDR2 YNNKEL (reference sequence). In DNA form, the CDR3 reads TGTGCCAGCAGCCAGATAGACAGGACGAACACCGGGGAGCTGTTTTTT. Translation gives CASSQIDRTNTGELFF.

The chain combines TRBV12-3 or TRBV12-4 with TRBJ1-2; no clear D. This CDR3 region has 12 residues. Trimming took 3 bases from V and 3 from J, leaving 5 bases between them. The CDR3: CASSFAYYGYTF. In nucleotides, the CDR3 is TGTGCCAGCAGTTTCGCATACTATGGCTACACCTTC.

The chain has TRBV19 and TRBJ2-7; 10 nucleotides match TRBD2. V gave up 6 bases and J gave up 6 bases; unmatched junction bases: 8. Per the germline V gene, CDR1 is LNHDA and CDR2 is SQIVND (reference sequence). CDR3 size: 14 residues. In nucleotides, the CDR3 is TGTGCCAGTAGCCGAGCGGGGGGGACGCCCGAGCAGTACTTC. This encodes CASSRAGGTPEQYF.

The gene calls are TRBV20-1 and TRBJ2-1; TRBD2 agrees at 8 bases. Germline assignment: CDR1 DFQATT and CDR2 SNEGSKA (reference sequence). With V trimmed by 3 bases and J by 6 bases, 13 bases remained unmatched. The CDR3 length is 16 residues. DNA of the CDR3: TGCAGTGCTAGTCCCGTCGGGACTAGTAGTTTCAATGAGCAGTTCTTC. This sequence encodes CSASPVGTSSFNEQFF.

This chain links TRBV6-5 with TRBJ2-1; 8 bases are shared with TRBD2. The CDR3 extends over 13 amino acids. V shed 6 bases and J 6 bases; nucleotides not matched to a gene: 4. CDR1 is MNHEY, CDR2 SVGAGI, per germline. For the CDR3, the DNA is TGTGCCAGCAGCCGGGGGACTAGCAATGAGCAGTTCTTC. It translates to CASSRGTSNEQFF.

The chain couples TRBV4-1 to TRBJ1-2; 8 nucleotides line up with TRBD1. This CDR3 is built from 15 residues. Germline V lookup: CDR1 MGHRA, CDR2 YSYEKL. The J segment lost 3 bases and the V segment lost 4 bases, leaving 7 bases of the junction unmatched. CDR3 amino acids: CASSPPGQADYGYTF. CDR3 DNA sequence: TGCGCCAGCAGCCCCCCGGGACAGGCGGACTATGGCTACACCTTC.

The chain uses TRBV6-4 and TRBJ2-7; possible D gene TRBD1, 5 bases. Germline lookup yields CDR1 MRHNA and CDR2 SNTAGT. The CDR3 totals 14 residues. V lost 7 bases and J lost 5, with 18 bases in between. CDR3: CASKQAGQINEQYF. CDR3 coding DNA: TGTGCCAGCAAGCAGGCAGGGCAAATTAACGAGCAGTACTTC.

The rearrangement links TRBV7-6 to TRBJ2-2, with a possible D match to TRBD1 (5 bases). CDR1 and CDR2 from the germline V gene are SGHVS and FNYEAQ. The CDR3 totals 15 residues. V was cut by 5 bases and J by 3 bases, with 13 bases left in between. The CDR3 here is CASSPPGFDTGELFF. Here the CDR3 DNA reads TGTGCCAGCAGCCCCCCAGGGTTTGACACCGGGGAGCTGTTTTTT.

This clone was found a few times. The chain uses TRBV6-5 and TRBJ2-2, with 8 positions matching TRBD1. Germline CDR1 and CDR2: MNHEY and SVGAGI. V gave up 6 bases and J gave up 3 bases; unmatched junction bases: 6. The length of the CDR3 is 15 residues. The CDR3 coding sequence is TGTGCCAGCAGACCGAGCAGGGGGCACACCGGGGAGCTGTTTTTT. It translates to CASRPSRGHTGELFF.

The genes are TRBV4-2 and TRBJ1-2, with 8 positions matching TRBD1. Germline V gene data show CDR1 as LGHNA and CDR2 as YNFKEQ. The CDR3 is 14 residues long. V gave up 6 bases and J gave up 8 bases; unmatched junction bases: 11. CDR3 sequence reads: CASRPPGQEAGYTF. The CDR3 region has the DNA TGTGCCAGCAGGCCTCCGGGACAGGAGGCCGGCTACACCTTC.

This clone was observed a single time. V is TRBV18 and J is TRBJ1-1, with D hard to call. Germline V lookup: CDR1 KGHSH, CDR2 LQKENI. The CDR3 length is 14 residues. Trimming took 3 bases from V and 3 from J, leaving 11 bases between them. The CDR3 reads CASSPSAGDTEAFF. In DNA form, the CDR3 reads TGTGCCAGCTCACCTAGTGCTGGGGACACTGAAGCTTTCTTT.

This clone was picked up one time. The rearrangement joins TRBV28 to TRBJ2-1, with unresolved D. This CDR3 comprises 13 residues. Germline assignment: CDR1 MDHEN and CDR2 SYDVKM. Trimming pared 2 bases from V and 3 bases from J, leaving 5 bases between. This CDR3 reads CASSLRSYNEQFF. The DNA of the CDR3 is TGTGCCAGCAGTTTACGTAGCTACAATGAGCAGTTCTTC.

The CDR3 loop is CASTRDTQSNQPQHF. For the CDR3, the DNA is TGTGCCAGCACCCGGGACACTCAAAGCAATCAGCCCCAGCATTTT. The chain is built from TRBV2 and TRBJ1-5; tentative D call: TRBD1 (6 bases). The V end was cut by 7 bases, the J end by 1 base, with 14 bases between. The CDR3 has 15 residues. Germline V CDR1 and CDR2: SNHLY, FYNNEI. Variable domain in full (rest from reference TRBV2 and TRBJ1-5): EPEVTQTPSHQVTQMGQEVILRCVPISNHLYFYWYRQILGQKVEFLVSFYNNEISEKSEIFDDQFSVERPDGSNFTLKIRSTKLEDSAMYFCASTRDTQSNQPQHFGDGTRLSIL.

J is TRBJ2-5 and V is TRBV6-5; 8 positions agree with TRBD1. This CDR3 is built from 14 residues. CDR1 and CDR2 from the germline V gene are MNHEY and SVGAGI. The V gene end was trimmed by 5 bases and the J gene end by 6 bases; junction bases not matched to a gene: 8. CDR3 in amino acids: CASSLDRDRKTQYF. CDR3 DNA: TGTGCCAGCAGTCTGGACAGGGATAGAAAGACCCAGTACTTC.

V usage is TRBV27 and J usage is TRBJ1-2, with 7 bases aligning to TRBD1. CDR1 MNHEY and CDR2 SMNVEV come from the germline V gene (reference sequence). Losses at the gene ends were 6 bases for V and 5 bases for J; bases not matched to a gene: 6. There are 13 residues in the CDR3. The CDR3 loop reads CASSRTGEYGYTF. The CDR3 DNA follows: TGTGCCAGCAGCCGTACAGGGGAATATGGCTACACCTTC.

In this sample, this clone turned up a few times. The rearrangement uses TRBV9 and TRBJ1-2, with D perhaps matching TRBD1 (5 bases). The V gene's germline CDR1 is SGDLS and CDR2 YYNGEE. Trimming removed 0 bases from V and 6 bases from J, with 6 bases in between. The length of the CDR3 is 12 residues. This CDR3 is CASSVAGHGYTF. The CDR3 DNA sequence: TGTGCCAGCAGCGTAGCGGGGCATGGCTACACCTTC.

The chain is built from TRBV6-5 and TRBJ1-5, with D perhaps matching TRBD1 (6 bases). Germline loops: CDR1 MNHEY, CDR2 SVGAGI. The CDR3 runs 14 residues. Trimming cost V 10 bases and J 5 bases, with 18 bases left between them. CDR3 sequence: CATTKDRPDQPQHF. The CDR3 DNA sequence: TGTGCCACCACCAAAGACAGGCCCGATCAGCCCCAGCATTTT.

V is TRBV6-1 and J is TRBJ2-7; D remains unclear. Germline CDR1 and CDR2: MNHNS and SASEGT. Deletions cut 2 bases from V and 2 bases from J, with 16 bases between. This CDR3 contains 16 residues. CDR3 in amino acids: CASSENLFAVAYEQYF. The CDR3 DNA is TGTGCCAGCAGTGAAAACCTTTTTGCAGTGGCCTACGAGCAGTACTTC.

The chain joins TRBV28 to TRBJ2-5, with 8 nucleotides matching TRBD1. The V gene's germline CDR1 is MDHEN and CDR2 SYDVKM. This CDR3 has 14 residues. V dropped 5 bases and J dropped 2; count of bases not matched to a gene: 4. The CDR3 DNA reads TGTGCCAGCAGTACTCGACAGGGGCAAGAGACCCAGTACTTC. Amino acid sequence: CASSTRQGQETQYF.